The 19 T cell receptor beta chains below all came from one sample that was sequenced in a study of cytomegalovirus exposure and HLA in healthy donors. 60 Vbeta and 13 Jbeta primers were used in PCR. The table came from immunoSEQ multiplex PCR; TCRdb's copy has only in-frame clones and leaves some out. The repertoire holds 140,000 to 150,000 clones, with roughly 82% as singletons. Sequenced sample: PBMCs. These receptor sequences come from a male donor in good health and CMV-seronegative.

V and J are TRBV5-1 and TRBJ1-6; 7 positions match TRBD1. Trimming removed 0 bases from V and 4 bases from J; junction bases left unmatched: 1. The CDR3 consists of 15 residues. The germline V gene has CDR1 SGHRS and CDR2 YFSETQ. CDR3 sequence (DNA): TGCGCCAGCAGCTTGGGACAGGGTTATAATTCACCCCTCCACTTT. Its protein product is CASSLGQGYNSPLHF.

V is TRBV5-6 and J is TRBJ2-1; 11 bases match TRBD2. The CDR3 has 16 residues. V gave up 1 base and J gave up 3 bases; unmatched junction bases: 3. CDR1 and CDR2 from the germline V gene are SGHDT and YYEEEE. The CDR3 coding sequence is TGTGCCAGCAGCTTGTTAGGGACTAGCGGCTACAATGAGCAGTTCTTC. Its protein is CASSLLGTSGYNEQFF.

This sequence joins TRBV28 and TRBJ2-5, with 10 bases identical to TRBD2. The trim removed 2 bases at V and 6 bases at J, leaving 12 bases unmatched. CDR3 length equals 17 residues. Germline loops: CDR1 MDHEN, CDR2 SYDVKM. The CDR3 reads CASSLEGPAGGRKTQYF. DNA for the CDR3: TGTGCCAGCAGTTTAGAGGGACCAGCGGGAGGGCGGAAGACCCAGTACTTC.

The CDR3 loop reads CASSSSFRADTQYF. For the CDR3, the DNA is TGTGCCAGCAGCTCCTCCTTCCGGGCAGATACGCAGTATTTT. The chain links TRBV13 to TRBJ2-3; D unclear. There are 14 residues in the CDR3. Germline-derived CDR1 and CDR2 are PRHDT and FYEKMQ (reference sequence). Trimming stripped 4 bases from V and 4 bases from J, with 12 bases between. Looking up the rest from reference TRBV13 and TRBJ2-3 gives the full variable domain: AAGVIQSPRHLIKEKRETATLKCYPIPRHDTVYWYQQGPGQDPQFLISFYEKMQSDKGSIPDRFSAQQFSDYHSELNMSSLELGDSALYFCASSSSFRADTQYFGPGTRLTVL.

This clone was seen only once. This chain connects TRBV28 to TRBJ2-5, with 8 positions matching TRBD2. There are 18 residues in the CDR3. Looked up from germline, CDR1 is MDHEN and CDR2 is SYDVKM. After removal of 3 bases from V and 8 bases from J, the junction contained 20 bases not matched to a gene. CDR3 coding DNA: TGTGCCAGCAGTTTGTGGGCCTGGGGGACTAGGCAAGAGAGCACCCAGTACTTC. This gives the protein CASSLWAWGTRQESTQYF.

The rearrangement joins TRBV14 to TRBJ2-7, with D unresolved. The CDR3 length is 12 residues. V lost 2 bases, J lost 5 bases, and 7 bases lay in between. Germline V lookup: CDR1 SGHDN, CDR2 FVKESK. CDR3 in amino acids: CASSQMGHEQYF. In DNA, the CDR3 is TGTGCCAGCAGCCAAATGGGCCACGAGCAGTACTTC.

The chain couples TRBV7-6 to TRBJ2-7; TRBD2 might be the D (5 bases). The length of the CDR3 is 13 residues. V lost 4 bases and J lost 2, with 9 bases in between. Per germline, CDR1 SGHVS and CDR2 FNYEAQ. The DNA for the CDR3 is TGTGCCAGCAGCTCGTTCGGGACCTACGAGCAGTACTTC. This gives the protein CASSSFGTYEQYF.

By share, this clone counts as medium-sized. CDR3 in DNA: TGTGCCAGCAGTGAAGCGGGAGGTTACAATGAGCAGTTCTTC. Translation: CASSEAGGYNEQFF. The gene calls are TRBV6-4 and TRBJ2-1, with 9 bases fitting TRBD2. In germline, CDR1 is MRHNA, CDR2 SNTAGT. The CDR3 is 14 amino acids. The ends lost 3 bases at V and 4 bases at J; junction bases unmatched: 1.

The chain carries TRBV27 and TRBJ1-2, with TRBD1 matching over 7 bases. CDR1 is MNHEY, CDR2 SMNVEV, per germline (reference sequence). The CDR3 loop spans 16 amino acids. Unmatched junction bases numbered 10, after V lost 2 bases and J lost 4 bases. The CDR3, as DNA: TGTGCCAGCAGTTTAACGCCCGGGACAGCAACCTATGGCTACACCTTC. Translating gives CASSLTPGTATYGYTF.

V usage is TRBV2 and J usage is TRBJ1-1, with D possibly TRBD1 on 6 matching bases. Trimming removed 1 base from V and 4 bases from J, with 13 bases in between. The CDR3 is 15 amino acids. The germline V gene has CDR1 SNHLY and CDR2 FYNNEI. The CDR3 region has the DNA TGTGCCAGCAGTGAAGAGACAGGCCTTGGCACTGAAGCTTTCTTT. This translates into CASSEETGLGTEAFF.

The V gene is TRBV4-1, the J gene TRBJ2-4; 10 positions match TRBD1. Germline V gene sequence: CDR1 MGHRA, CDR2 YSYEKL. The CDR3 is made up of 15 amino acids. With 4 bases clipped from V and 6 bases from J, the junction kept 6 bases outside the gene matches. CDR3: CASSPWTGGVNIQYF. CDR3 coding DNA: TGCGCCAGCAGCCCTTGGACAGGGGGAGTAAACATTCAGTACTTC.

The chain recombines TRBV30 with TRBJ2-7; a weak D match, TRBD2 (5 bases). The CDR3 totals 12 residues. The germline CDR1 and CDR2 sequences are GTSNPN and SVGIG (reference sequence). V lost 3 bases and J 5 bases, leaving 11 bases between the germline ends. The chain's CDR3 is CAWRGGYHEQYF. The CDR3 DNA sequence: TGTGCCTGGAGGGGCGGGTACCACGAGCAGTACTTC.

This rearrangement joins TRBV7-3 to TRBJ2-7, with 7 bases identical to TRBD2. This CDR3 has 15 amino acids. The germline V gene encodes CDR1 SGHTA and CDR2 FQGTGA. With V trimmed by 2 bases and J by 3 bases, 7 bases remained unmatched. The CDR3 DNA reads TGTGCCAGCAGCTTACGCGGGAGTGGCAACTACGAGCAGTACTTC. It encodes CASSLRGSGNYEQYF.

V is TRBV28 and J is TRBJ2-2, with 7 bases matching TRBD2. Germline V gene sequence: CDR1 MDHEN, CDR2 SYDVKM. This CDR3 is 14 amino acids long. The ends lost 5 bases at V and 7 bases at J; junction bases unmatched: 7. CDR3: CASSLAVPVGELFF. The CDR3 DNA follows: TGTGCCAGCAGTCTAGCGGTCCCCGTCGGGGAGCTGTTTTTT.

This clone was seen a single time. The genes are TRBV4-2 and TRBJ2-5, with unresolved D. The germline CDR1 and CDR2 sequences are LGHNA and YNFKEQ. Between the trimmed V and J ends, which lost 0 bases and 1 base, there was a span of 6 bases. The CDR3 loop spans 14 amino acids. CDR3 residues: CASSQDFGQETQYF. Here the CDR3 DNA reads TGTGCCAGCAGCCAAGATTTCGGCCAAGAGACCCAGTACTTC.

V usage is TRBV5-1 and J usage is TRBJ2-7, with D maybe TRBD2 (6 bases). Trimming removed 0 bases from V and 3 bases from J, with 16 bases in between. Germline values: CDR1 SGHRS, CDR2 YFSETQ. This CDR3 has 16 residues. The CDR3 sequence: CASSLGGAGPGYEQYF. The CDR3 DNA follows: TGCGCCAGCAGCTTGGGTGGGGCGGGGCCGGGCTACGAGCAGTACTTC.

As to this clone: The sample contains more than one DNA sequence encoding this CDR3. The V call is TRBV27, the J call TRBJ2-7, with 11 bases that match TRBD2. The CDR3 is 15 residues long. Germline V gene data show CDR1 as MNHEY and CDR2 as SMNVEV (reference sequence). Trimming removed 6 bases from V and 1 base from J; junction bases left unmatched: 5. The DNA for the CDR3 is TGTGCCAGCAGCCCTGGGACTAGCGGTTCCTACGAGCAGTACTTC. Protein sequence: CASSPGTSGSYEQYF.

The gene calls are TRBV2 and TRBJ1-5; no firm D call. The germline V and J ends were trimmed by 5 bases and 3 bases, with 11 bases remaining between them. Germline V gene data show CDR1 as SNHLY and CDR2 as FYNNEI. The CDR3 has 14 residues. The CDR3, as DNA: TGTGCCAGCAGTTCTGTGCAGTACAATCAGCCCCAGCATTTT. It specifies CASSSVQYNQPQHF. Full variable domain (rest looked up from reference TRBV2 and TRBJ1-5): EPEVTQTPSHQVTQMGQEVILRCVPISNHLYFYWYRQILGQKVEFLVSFYNNEISEKSEIFDDQFSVERPDGSNFTLKIRSTKLEDSAMYFCASSSVQYNQPQHFGDGTRLSIL.

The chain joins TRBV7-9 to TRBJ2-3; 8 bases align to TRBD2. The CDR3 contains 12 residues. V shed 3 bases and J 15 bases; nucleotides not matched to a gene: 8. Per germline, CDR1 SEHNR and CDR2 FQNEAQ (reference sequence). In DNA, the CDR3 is TGTGCCAGCAGCTTGGACGGGACTAGGGGATATTTT. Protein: CASSLDGTRGYF.